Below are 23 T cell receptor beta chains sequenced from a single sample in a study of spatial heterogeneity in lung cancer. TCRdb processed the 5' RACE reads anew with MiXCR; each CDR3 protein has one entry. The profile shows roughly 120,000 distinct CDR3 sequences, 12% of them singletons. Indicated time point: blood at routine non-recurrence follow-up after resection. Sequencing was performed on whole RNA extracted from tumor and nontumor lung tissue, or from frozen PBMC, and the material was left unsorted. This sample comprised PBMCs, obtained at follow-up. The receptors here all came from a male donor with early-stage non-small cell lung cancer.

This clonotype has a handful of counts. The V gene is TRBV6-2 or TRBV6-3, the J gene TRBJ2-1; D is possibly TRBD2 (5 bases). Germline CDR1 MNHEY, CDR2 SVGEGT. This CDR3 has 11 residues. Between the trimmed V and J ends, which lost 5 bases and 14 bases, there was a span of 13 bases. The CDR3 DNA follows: TGTGCCAGCAGTGCGGGTCGTACGGAGTTCTTC. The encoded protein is CASSAGRTEFF.

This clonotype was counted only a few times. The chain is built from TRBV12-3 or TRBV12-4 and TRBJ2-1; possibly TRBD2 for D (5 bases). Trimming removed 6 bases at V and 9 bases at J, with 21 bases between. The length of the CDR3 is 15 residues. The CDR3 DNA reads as TGTGCCAGCAGCCGTGGAGGCAGTAGCACCGTTGAGCAGTTCTTC. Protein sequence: CASSRGGSSTVEQFF.

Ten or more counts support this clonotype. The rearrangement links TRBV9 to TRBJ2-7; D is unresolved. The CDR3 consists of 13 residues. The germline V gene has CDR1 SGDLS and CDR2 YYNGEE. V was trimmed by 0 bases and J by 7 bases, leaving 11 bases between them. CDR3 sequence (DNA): TGTGCCAGCAGCGTAGTATCCGAGAGTGAGCAGTACTTC. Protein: CASSVVSESEQYF.

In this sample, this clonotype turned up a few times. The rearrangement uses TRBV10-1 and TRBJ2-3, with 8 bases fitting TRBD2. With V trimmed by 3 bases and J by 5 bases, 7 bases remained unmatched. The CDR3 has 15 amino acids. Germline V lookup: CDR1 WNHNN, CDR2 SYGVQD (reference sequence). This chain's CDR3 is CASSDPAGGKDTQYF. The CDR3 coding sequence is TGCGCCAGCAGTGATCCGGCGGGGGGTAAAGATACGCAGTATTTT.

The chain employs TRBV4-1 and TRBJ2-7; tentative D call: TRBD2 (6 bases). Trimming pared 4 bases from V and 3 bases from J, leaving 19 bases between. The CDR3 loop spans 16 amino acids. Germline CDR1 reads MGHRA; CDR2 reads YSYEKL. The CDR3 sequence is CASSPRTTGDLYEQYF. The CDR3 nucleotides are TGCGCCAGCAGCCCAAGAACAACGGGGGACCTCTACGAGCAGTACTTC.

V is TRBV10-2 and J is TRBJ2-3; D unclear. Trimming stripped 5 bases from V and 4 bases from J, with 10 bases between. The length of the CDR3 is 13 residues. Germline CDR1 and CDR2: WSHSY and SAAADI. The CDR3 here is CASSRARPDTQYF. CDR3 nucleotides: TGCGCCAGCAGTAGGGCGCGCCCAGATACGCAGTATTTT.

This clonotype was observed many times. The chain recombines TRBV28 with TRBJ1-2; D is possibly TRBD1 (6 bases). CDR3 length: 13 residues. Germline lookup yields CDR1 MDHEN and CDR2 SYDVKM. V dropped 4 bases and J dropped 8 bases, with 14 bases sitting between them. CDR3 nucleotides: TGTGCCAGCAGTTCACAGGGTTGGAACGGCTACACCTTC. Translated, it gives CASSSQGWNGYTF.

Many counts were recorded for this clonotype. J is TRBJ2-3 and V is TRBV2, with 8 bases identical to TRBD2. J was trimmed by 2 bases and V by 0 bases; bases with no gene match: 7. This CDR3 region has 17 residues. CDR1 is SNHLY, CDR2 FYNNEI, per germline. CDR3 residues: CASSEASTSGSTDTQYF. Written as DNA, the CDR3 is TGTGCCAGCAGTGAAGCCAGTACTAGCGGATCCACAGATACGCAGTATTTT.

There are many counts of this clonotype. CDR3 residues: CASSLETGEAFF. In DNA form, the CDR3 reads TGTGCCAGCAGCTTAGAGACGGGTGAAGCTTTCTTT. The V and J genes are TRBV11-1 and TRBJ1-1, with unresolved D. V was trimmed by 1 base and J by 7 bases, leaving 7 bases between them. CDR3 size: 12 residues. Germline V lookup: CDR1 SGHAT, CDR2 FQDESV (reference sequence).

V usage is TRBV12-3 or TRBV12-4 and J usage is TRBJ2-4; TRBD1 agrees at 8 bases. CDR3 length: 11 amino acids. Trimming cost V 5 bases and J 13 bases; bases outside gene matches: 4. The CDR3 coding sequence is TGTGCCAGCAGTGACAGGGGTAAACAGTACTTC. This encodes CASSDRGKQYF.

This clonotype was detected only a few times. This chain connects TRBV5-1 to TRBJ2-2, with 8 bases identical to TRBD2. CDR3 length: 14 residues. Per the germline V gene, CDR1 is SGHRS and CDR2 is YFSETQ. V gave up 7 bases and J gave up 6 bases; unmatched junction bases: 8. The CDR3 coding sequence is TGCGCCAGCGGACCGGGACTAGGGGCCGGGGAGCTGTTTTTT. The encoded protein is CASGPGLGAGELFF.

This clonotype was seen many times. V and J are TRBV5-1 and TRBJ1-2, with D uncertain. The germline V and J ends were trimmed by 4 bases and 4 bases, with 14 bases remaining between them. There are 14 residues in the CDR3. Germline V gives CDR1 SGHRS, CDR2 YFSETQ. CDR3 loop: CASSPDGRPYGYTF. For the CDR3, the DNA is TGCGCCAGCAGCCCGGATGGCAGGCCCTATGGCTACACCTTC.

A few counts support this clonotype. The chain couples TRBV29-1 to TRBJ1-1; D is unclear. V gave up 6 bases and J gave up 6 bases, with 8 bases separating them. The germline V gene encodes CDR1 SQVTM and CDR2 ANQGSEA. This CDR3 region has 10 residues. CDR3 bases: TGCAGCGTAGTGACACCTGAAGCTTTCTTT. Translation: CSVVTPEAFF.

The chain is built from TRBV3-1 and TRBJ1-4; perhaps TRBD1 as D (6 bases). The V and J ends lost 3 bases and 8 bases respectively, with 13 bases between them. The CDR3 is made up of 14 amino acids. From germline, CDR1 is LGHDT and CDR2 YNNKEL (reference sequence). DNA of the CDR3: TGTGCCAGCAGCCATGGGGGGCAGGAAGAAAAACTGTTTTTT. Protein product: CASSHGGQEEKLFF.

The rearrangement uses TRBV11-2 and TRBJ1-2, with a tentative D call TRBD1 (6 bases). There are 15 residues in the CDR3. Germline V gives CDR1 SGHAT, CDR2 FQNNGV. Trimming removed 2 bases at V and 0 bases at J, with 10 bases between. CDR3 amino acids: CASSLKGHPNYGYTF. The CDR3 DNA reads TGTGCCAGCAGCTTAAAGGGACATCCTAACTATGGCTACACCTTC.

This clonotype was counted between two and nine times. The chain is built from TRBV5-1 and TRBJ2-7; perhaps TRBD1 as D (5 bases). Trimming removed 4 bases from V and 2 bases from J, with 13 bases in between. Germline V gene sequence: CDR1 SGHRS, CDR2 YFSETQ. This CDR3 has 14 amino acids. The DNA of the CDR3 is TGCGCCAGCAGCCAAGGGGTATCCCCCTACGAGCAGTACTTC. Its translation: CASSQGVSPYEQYF.

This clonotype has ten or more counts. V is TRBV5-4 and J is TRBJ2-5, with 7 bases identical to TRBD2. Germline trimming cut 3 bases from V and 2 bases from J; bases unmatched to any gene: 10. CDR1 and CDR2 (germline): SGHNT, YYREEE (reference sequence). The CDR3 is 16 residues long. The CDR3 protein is CASSSPGEGTQETQYF. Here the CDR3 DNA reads TGTGCCAGCAGCTCTCCGGGGGAGGGGACTCAAGAGACCCAGTACTTC.

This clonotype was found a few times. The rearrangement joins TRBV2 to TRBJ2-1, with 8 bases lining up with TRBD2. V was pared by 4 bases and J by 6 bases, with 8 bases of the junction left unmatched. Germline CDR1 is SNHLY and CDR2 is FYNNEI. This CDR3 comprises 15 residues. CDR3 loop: CASSGSGGFSNEQFF. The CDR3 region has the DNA TGTGCCAGCAGTGGAAGCGGGGGTTTCTCCAATGAGCAGTTCTTC.

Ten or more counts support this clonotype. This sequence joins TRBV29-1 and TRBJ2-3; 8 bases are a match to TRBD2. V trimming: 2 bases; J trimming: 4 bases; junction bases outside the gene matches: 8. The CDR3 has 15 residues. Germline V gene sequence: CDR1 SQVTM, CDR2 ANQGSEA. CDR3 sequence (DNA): TGCAGCGTTGAAACTCCACCGGGGGGGTCAGATACGCAGTATTTT. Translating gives CSVETPPGGSDTQYF.

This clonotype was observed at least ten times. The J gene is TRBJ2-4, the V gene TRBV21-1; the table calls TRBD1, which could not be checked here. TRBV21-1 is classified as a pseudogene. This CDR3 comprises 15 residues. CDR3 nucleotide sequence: TGTGCCAGCAGTCACAGGGTAATCCTTCTCGGCATTCAGTACTTC. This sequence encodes CASSHRVILLGIQYF.

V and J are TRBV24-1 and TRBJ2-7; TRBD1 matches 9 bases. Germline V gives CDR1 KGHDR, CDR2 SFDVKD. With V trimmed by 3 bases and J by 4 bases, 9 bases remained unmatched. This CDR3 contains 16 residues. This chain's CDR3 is CATSDTGGQGSYEQYF. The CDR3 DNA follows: TGTGCCACCAGTGATACCGGGGGACAGGGTTCTTACGAGCAGTACTTC.

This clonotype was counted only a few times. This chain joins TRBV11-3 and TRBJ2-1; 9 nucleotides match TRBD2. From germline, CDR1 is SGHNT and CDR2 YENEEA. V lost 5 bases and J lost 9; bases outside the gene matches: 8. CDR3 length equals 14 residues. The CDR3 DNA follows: TGTGCCAGCAGCCCAAGGGCGACTAGCGGTGAGCAGTTCTTC. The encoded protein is CASSPRATSGEQFF.

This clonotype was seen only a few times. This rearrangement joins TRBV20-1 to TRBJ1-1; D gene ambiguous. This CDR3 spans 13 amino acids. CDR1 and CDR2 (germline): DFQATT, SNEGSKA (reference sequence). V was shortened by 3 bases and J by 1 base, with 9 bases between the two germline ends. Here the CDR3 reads CSASGIRNTEAFF. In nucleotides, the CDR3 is TGCAGTGCTAGCGGCATTCGGAACACTGAAGCTTTCTTT.